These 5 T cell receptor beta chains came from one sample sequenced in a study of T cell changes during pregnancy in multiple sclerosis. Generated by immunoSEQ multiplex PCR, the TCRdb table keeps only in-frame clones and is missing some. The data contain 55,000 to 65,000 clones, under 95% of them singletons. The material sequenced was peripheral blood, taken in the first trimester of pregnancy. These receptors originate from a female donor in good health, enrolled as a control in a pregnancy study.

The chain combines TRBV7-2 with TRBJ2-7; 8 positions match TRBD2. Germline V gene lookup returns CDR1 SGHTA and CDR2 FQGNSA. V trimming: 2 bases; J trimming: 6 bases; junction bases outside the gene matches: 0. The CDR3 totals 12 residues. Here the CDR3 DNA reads TGTGCCAGCAGCTTACGGGAGGGCGAGCAGTACTTC. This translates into CASSLREGEQYF.

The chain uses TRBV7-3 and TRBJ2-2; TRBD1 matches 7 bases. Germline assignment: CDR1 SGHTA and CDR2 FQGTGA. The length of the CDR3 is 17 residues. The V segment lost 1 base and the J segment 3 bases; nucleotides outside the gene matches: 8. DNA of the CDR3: TGTGCCAGCAGCTTAAAATCCTACAGGGGAGACACCGGGGAGCTGTTTTTT. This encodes CASSLKSYRGDTGELFF.

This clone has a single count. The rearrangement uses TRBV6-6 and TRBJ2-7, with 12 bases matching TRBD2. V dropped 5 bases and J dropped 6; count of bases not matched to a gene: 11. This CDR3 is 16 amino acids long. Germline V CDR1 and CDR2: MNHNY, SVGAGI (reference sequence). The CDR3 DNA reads TGTGCCAGCAGTGGCCAGACTAGCGGGAGTGGTCGCGAGCAGTACTTC. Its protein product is CASSGQTSGSGREQYF.

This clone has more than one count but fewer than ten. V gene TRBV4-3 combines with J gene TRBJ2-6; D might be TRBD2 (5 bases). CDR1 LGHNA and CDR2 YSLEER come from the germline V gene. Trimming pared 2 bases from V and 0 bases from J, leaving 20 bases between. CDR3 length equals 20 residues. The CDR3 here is CASSQSSFGKGFSGANVLTF. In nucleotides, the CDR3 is TGCGCCAGCAGCCAATCCTCGTTCGGGAAAGGATTCTCTGGGGCCAACGTCCTGACTTTC.

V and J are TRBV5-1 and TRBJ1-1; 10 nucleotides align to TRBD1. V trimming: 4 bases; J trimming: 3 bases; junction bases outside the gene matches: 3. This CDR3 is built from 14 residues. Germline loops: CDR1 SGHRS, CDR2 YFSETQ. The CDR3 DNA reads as TGCGCCAGCAGCCCCGGGACAGGGGACACTGAAGCTTTCTTT. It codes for CASSPGTGDTEAFF.